This TCR beta chain is drawn from a study of neurological immune-mediated disorders. The germline CDR1 and CDR2 sequences are LGHNA and YSLEER. CDR3 length: 15 amino acids. V lost 0 bases and J lost 4, with 12 bases in between. PBMCs numbering 2 million and stored at -80 C yielded the unsorted libraries. Regarding the study as a whole: No expanded-clone CDR3 amino acid sequence recurred across subjects, suggesting private TCR-beta repertoires.

This clonotype was recorded many times. Its cognate antigen is unknown. cDNA synthesis was performed by 5'RACE with 10-nucleotide random UMIs. The output of every sequencing run exceeded 170 million TCR-beta sequences, derived from 15-18 subjects. TCRdb recomputed calls from the 5' RACE reads with MiXCR, one row per CDR3 protein. Among some 32,000 distinct CDR3 sequences listed, around 14% were seen once. V usage is TRBV4-3 and J usage is TRBJ2-5; maybe TRBD2 (6 bases). Sequenced sample: PBMCs. The sequence derives from a man in his 70s in good health. The CDR3 spells CASSQDFSGRETQYF. DNA for the CDR3: TGCGCCAGCAGCCAAGATTTTAGCGGCAGAGAGACCCAGTACTTC.